This T cell receptor (beta chain) was found in a study of molecular identifiers for immune sequencing clone quantification. About the study: Four of five RNA aliquots from approximately 22,000 or 94,000 naive CD8 T cells were sequenced.

Listed TCR primers and previously described methods were used for bulk TCR libraries. Each CDR3 protein gets one entry after TCRdb re-called the PCR reads with MiXCR. The sample lists around 470,000 distinct CDR3 sequences, about 25% occurring once. CDR3 length: 13 residues. Germline V gene lookup returns CDR1 SGHTA and CDR2 FQGNSA. Libraries of naive CD8 T cells were made from approximately 22,000 to 940,000 sorted cells. They used 10%, 30% or 50% RNA. The sorting of naive CD8 T cells used the CD8+CD4-CCR7+CD45RA+ phenotype. A single count supports this clonotype. It may be a read error: a sequence one base away is much more abundant.

Sequencing input: naive CD8+ T cells from blood, with Jurkat cell RNA spiked in. Subset meaning: FACS-sorted CD8+CD4-CCR7+CD45RA+ naive T cells. This rearrangement joins TRBV7-2 to TRBJ1-1; no clear D. The sequence derives from a human donor in good health. Some libraries in this study had Jurkat cell RNA spiked in. The CDR3 DNA reads as TGTGCCAGCAGCCTACTAGAACCGCCCGAAGCTTTATTT. Protein sequence: CASSLLEPPEALF.